These 30 T cell receptor beta chains came from one sample sequenced in a study of blood T cell repertoires in COVID-19. Measured with immunoSEQ multiplex PCR; TCRdb has only the in-frame clones, and not every one. The sample consists of around 230,000 clones, over 65% of them appearing once. Material: peripheral blood. These receptors all come from a woman in her 70s with active or convalescent COVID-19.

The rearrangement uses TRBV5-6 and TRBJ2-1; 10 nucleotides line up with TRBD2. The trim removed 4 bases at V and 13 bases at J, leaving 14 bases unmatched. The CDR3 length is 15 residues. In germline, CDR1 is SGHDT, CDR2 YYEEEE. In nucleotides, the CDR3 is TGTGCCAGCAGCCCACGCGGGACTAGCGTCAACCTTCAGTTCTTC. Its protein is CASSPRGTSVNLQFF.

V gene TRBV5-4 combines with J gene TRBJ1-1, with TRBD1 matching over 8 bases. V was clipped by 4 bases and J by 4 bases; unmatched bases: 6. This CDR3 has 14 amino acids. In germline, CDR1 is SGHNT, CDR2 YYREEE (reference sequence). In DNA, the CDR3 is TGTGCCAGCAGCCCGGACAGGGTCGGCACTGAAGCTTTCTTT. It encodes CASSPDRVGTEAFF.

The V call is TRBV5-1, the J call TRBJ2-1; 7 bases line up with TRBD1. Unmatched junction bases numbered 10, after V lost 4 bases and J lost 6 bases. From germline, CDR1 is SGHRS and CDR2 YFSETQ. The CDR3 length is 15 residues. Written as DNA, the CDR3 is TGCGCCAGCAGCGGGGGACAGCTAAGAGTCAATGAGCAGTTCTTC. Translated, it gives CASSGGQLRVNEQFF.

This clone was observed a single time. V usage is TRBV5-4 and J usage is TRBJ2-5; 9 bases are shared with TRBD1. With 4 bases clipped from V and 5 bases from J, the junction kept 9 bases outside the gene matches. The CDR3 extends over 15 amino acids. Per germline, CDR1 SGHNT and CDR2 YYREEE (reference sequence). The CDR3 reads CASSQNRGQWETQYF. CDR3 sequence (DNA): TGTGCCAGCAGCCAGAACAGGGGGCAGTGGGAGACCCAGTACTTC.

The J gene is TRBJ1-2, the V gene TRBV6-6; 7 bases are a match to TRBD1. V shed 5 bases and J 4 bases; nucleotides not matched to a gene: 7. Germline values: CDR1 MNHNY, CDR2 SVGAGI (reference sequence). This CDR3 spans 14 amino acids. The CDR3 here is CASSPDRDLYGYTF. DNA of the CDR3: TGTGCCAGCAGTCCCGACAGGGATCTCTATGGCTACACCTTC.

This clone appeared once. The J gene is TRBJ1-3, the V gene TRBV19; the D is unclear. Trimming cost V 4 bases and J 4 bases, with 5 bases left between them. This CDR3 spans 12 amino acids. Germline V CDR1 and CDR2: LNHDA, SQIVND (reference sequence). The CDR3 nucleotides read TGTGCCAGTAGTACTGAGGGAAACACCATATATTTT. Residues: CASSTEGNTIYF.

The rearrangement joins TRBV28 to TRBJ1-5; D ambiguous. CDR3 size: 14 residues. CDR1 is MDHEN and CDR2 is SYDVKM in the germline V gene. The V end was cut by 2 bases, the J end by 8 bases, with 13 bases between. CDR3 DNA sequence: TGTGCCAGCAGTTTACCACAGAGCGGAGAGCCCCAGCATTTT. It translates to CASSLPQSGEPQHF.

This clone was counted a few times. The chain has TRBV30 and TRBJ1-6; D is unclear. Trimming cost V 4 bases and J 5 bases, with 9 bases left between them. CDR3 length equals 13 residues. The germline V gene has CDR1 GTSNPN and CDR2 SVGIG (reference sequence). The CDR3 region is CAWTRRDNSPLHF. In nucleotides, the CDR3 is TGTGCCTGGACACGCCGGGATAATTCACCCCTCCACTTT.

This chain joins TRBV12-3 or TRBV12-4 and TRBJ2-7; weak D call: TRBD1 (5 bases). The CDR3 runs to 13 residues. V was pared by 2 bases and J by 6 bases, with 11 bases between. The CDR3 sequence: CASSLPPRVEQYF. For the CDR3, the DNA is TGTGCCAGCAGTTTACCTCCCAGGGTCGAGCAGTACTTC.

V and J are TRBV10-3 and TRBJ2-7; tentatively, D is TRBD1 (5 bases). Trimming removed 6 bases at V and 3 bases at J, with 12 bases between. Germline-derived CDR1 and CDR2 are ENHRY and SYGVKD. The CDR3 is 13 amino acids. CDR3 amino acids: CAIRPDSFYEQYF. The CDR3 nucleotides are TGTGCCATCAGGCCTGACAGCTTCTACGAGCAGTACTTC.

The CDR3 reads CSVYAGTSGNEQFF. The CDR3 coding sequence is TGCAGCGTTTATGCCGGGACTAGCGGCAATGAGCAGTTCTTC. This chain links TRBV29-1 with TRBJ2-1; 11 nucleotides line up with TRBD2. CDR1 SQVTM and CDR2 ANQGSEA come from the germline V gene. With V trimmed by 5 bases and J by 6 bases, 6 bases remained unmatched. There are 14 residues in the CDR3.

The rearrangement links TRBV19 to TRBJ1-3; D unclear. The germline V gene encodes CDR1 LNHDA and CDR2 SQIVND (reference sequence). The CDR3 has 15 amino acids. V lost 6 bases and J 0 bases, leaving 12 bases between the germline ends. The CDR3 sequence: CASRTPTGSGNTIYF. In DNA form, the CDR3 reads TGTGCCAGTAGGACTCCGACTGGCTCTGGAAACACCATATATTTT.

The chain couples TRBV11-2 to TRBJ2-7; 11 positions match TRBD1. The junction had 3 bases not matched to a gene; V was cut back by 5 bases and J by 3 bases. The CDR3 is made up of 14 amino acids. CDR1 is SGHAT, CDR2 FQNNGV, per germline. The CDR3 DNA sequence: TGTGCCAGCAGCCCCGGGACAGGGGGCTACGAGCAGTACTTC. Protein product: CASSPGTGGYEQYF.

The chain uses TRBV23-1 and TRBJ2-5; possible D gene TRBD1, 6 bases. TRBV23-1 is an ORF for which the function is uncertain. Trimming cost V 3 bases and J 5 bases, with 10 bases left between them. The CDR3 is 13 amino acids. The chain's CDR3 is CASSQGARETQYF. The CDR3 DNA is TGCGCCAGCAGTCAGGGGGCAAGGGAGACCCAGTACTTC.

V is TRBV15 and J is TRBJ2-7; D is uncertain. This CDR3 has 17 residues. V lost 0 bases and J 0 bases, leaving 15 bases between the germline ends. Germline CDR1 reads LNHNV; CDR2 reads YYDKDF (reference sequence). For the CDR3, the DNA is TGTGCCACCAGCAGAGATCGAGGCCAGACTGTCTCCTACGAGCAGTACTTC. It yields the protein CATSRDRGQTVSYEQYF.

This chain joins TRBV30 and TRBJ2-2, with 9 nucleotides matching TRBD1. This CDR3 spans 19 amino acids. Germline CDR1 and CDR2: GTSNPN and SVGIG (reference sequence). V trimming: 3 bases; J trimming: 4 bases; junction bases outside the gene matches: 18. CDR3 loop: CAWRGPGQGGQGATGELFF. Written as DNA, the CDR3 is TGTGCCTGGAGGGGCCCGGGACAGGGTGGTCAGGGGGCCACCGGGGAGCTGTTTTTT.

The V and J genes are TRBV5-4 and TRBJ2-7, with 11 bases matching TRBD1. CDR3 length: 15 amino acids. V gave up 0 bases and J gave up 3 bases; unmatched junction bases: 2. Looked up from germline, CDR1 is SGHNT and CDR2 is YYREEE (reference sequence). Here the CDR3 DNA reads TGTGCCAGCAGCTTGGGGACAGGGGGCTTCTACGAGCAGTACTTC. Residues: CASSLGTGGFYEQYF.

V usage is TRBV5-4 and J usage is TRBJ2-2; the D gene is possibly TRBD1 (5 bases). CDR3 length equals 14 residues. The ends were cut back, 0 bases at V and 10 bases at J, with 13 bases in the middle. Per germline, CDR1 SGHNT and CDR2 YYREEE (reference sequence). The CDR3 DNA sequence: TGTGCCAGCAGCTTGGGGAGTTCCAGGGAGGAGCTGTTTTTT. Encoded protein: CASSLGSSREELFF. The whole variable domain, filled in from reference TRBV5-4 and TRBJ2-2, reads ETGVTQSPTHLIKTRGQQVTLRCSSQSGHNTVSWYQQALGQGPQFIFQYYREEENGRGNFPPRFSGLQFPNYSSELNVNALELDDSALYLCASSLGSSREELFFGEGSRLTVL.

The DNA of the CDR3 is TGCAGTGCTACAGAGTACTACGAGCAGTACTTC. Translating gives CSATEYYEQYF. The rearrangement links TRBV20-1 to TRBJ2-7; unclear D gene. V lost 4 bases and J lost 3, with 7 bases in between. The germline V gene has CDR1 DFQATT and CDR2 SNEGSKA (reference sequence). This CDR3 is 11 amino acids long.

The chain joins TRBV24-1 to TRBJ2-7; 9 nucleotides line up with TRBD1. Germline trimming cut 9 bases from V and 3 bases from J; bases unmatched to any gene: 14. In germline, CDR1 is KGHDR, CDR2 SFDVKD. This CDR3 spans 16 amino acids. The CDR3 is CATLSAGQGPFYEQYF. DNA of the CDR3: TGTGCCACCCTCTCGGCGGGACAGGGCCCATTCTACGAGCAGTACTTC.

The chain combines TRBV2 with TRBJ1-2; D perhaps matches TRBD1 (5 bases). Germline CDR1 reads SNHLY; CDR2 reads FYNNEI. This CDR3 spans 14 amino acids. The V gene lost 2 bases and the J gene lost 8 bases, with 15 bases spanning the gap. The CDR3 region is CASSESQGTDGYTF. The DNA of the CDR3 is TGTGCCAGCAGTGAATCTCAGGGTACGGACGGCTACACCTTC.

The V and J genes are TRBV18 and TRBJ2-7; 12 bases line up with TRBD2. From germline, CDR1 is KGHSH and CDR2 LQKENI. This CDR3 is built from 15 residues. Trimming at V came to 6 bases and at J to 6 bases, leaving 9 bases not matched to a gene. CDR3 sequence reads: CASSPPSLAGGEQYF. CDR3 nucleotide sequence: TGTGCCAGCTCCCCTCCTTCACTAGCGGGAGGCGAGCAGTACTTC.

This clone came up once. The chain uses TRBV19 and TRBJ1-4; 7 positions match TRBD1. The J segment lost 7 bases and the V segment lost 7 bases, leaving 12 bases of the junction unmatched. The CDR3 is 15 amino acids. CDR1 LNHDA and CDR2 SQIVND come from the germline V gene (reference sequence). The CDR3 region has the DNA TGTGCCAGTATGGTAACAGGGGTGTGGGGTGAAAAACTGTTTTTT. Protein sequence: CASMVTGVWGEKLFF.

The gene calls are TRBV5-6 and TRBJ1-1; 8 bases align to TRBD1. V shed 3 bases and J 0 bases; nucleotides not matched to a gene: 4. Germline V gene sequence: CDR1 SGHDT, CDR2 YYEEEE. The CDR3 is 15 amino acids. The CDR3 here is CASSYTGGLNTEAFF. In nucleotides, the CDR3 is TGTGCCAGCAGCTATACAGGGGGATTGAACACTGAAGCTTTCTTT.

The V gene is TRBV6-5, the J gene TRBJ2-7; TRBD1 matches at 9 bases. The V gene's germline CDR1 is MNHEY and CDR2 SVGAGI. There are 16 residues in the CDR3. V lost 0 bases, J lost 3 bases, and 6 bases stayed unmatched. CDR3 protein: CASSYSPGTGHYEQYF. The CDR3 region has the DNA TGTGCCAGCAGTTACTCCCCCGGGACAGGGCACTACGAGCAGTACTTC.

The chain joins TRBV6-6 to TRBJ2-7; D is perhaps TRBD1 (5 bases). Trimming left V 7 bases short and J 4 bases short, with 11 bases between. The length of the CDR3 is 12 residues. Per germline, CDR1 MNHNY and CDR2 SVGAGI (reference sequence). CDR3 coding DNA: TGTGCCAGCAAGAACCAGGGATACGAGCAGTACTTC. Its translation is CASKNQGYEQYF.

V gene TRBV11-3 combines with J gene TRBJ1-1; 11 bases map to TRBD1. Per the germline V gene, CDR1 is SGHNT and CDR2 is YENEEA. Trimming took 3 bases from V and 3 from J; bases not matched to a gene: 3. The CDR3 contains 15 residues. The CDR3 DNA reads as TGTGCCAGCAGCTTCGGGACAGGGGGGGACACTGAAGCTTTCTTT. It encodes CASSFGTGGDTEAFF. Combining the CDR3 with reference TRBV11-3 and TRBJ1-1 gives the whole variable domain EAGVVQSPRYKIIEKKQPVAFWCNPISGHNTLYWYLQNLGQGPELLIRYENEEAVDDSQLPKDRFSAERLKGVDSTLKIQPAELGDSAVYLCASSFGTGGDTEAFFGQGTRLTVV.

The CDR3 DNA sequence: TGTGCCAGTAGGGAAGCGGGAGGGGACAGGGTGAGGCCCCAGCATTTT. Its protein is CASREAGGDRVRPQHF. This rearrangement joins TRBV19 to TRBJ1-5, with 9 bases that match TRBD1. CDR1 is LNHDA and CDR2 is SQIVND in the germline V gene (reference sequence). This CDR3 has 16 residues. The V gene end was trimmed by 6 bases and the J gene end by 9 bases; junction bases not matched to a gene: 15.

CDR3 loop: CASLQGGAGTEAFF. The CDR3 DNA reads as TGCGCCAGCCTGCAAGGAGGGGCCGGCACTGAAGCTTTCTTT. J is TRBJ1-1 and V is TRBV5-1, with D tentatively TRBD1 (5 bases). Trimming removed 7 bases from V and 4 bases from J, with 17 bases in between. Germline CDR1 is SGHRS and CDR2 is YFSETQ. The CDR3 runs 14 residues.

Here the CDR3 DNA reads TGTGCCAGCAGCTTAGGACTAGCTCACCGCGCGCAGTATTTT. Its protein product is CASSLGLAHRAQYF. This sequence joins TRBV11-3 and TRBJ2-3, with 7 bases lining up with TRBD2. The CDR3 extends over 14 amino acids. The germline gives CDR1 SGHNT, CDR2 YENEEA. The J segment lost 10 bases and the V segment lost 1 base, leaving 8 bases of the junction unmatched.